This T cell receptor (beta chain) was found in a study of radiation and T cells in renal cell carcinoma. Overall study results and limits: In blood, top tumor clones expanded by 2 weeks, shrinking by 4. Pretreatment tumor biopsies were lacking, so baseline clonotypes are unknown.

Time point described: blood 2 weeks post-SBRT. Treatment of the sample: 15 Gy SBRT to primary tumor, nephrectomy 4 weeks later. Serial blood draws occurred at baseline and 2 and 4 weeks post-SBRT. The patient's renal cell carcinoma had clear cell pathology. The assay was immunoSEQ multiplex PCR, and TCRdb's table has in-frame clones only and misses some. The repertoire holds approximately 79,000 clones, around 80% seen once, with roughly 6.3% in the top ten. Germline CDR1 and CDR2: SGHKS and YYEKEE (reference sequence). Trimming took off 2 bases at V and 0 bases at J, with 9 bases between the two ends. This CDR3 region has 16 residues. Comment on this clone: Its cognate antigen is unknown.

The rearrangement joins TRBV5-5 to TRBJ2-6; D is ambiguous. The source of this sequence is a man aged 55-75 years with renal cell carcinoma. The sequencing here drew on blood, taken from a patient whose treatment included radiotherapy and nephrectomy. CDR3 bases: TGTGCCAGCAGCTTAGTAGGAAGCTCTGGGGCCAACGTCCTGACTTTC. This sequence encodes CASSLVGSSGANVLTF.